This paragraph covers one TCR beta chain sequence. Antigen unknown. This record comes from a study of OX40 agonist ivuxolimab in advanced cancers. Generated by immunoSEQ multiplex PCR, the TCRdb table keeps only in-frame clones and is missing some. The data contain approximately 37,000 clones, about 74% of them singletons. Study conclusions and caveats: On average, CD8+ T cells showed a greater number of expanded clones than CD4+.

V dropped 3 bases and J dropped 4 bases, with 3 bases sitting between them. This CDR3 spans 11 amino acids. CDR1 and CDR2 from the germline V gene are LGHNT and FRNRAP. The receptor's source is an adult with an advanced solid tumor such as melanoma, head and neck, liver or kidney cancer. This chain links TRBV12-5 with TRBJ2-5; D gene ambiguous. The sample was CD4+ or CD8+ T cells sorted from blood, taken in a trial of the OX40 agonist ivuxolimab. The CDR3 region is CASGFRETQYF. CDR3 in DNA: TGTGCTAGTGGTTTTCGAGAGACCCAGTACTTC.